These 23 T cell receptor beta chains came from one sample sequenced in a study of T cells in localized non-small cell lung cancer. TCRdb keeps only in-frame clones here, not all; method: immunoSEQ multiplex PCR. The data show about 33,000 clones, with 90% seen just once and around 4.5% held by the top ten. The sequencing used peripheral blood, collected before any cancer treatment. The source is a man between 40 and 70 years old with stage I lung adenocarcinoma.

This clone was counted a single time. The chain joins TRBV29-1 to TRBJ1-1; D ambiguous. V shed 4 bases and J shed 7 bases, with 10 bases lying between them. Germline V gene data show CDR1 as SQVTM and CDR2 as ANQGSEA. The CDR3 consists of 11 residues. CDR3 coding DNA: TGCAGCGTTGGGCCTCCCCATGAAGCTTTCTTT. Its translation is CSVGPPHEAFF.

The V gene is TRBV11-2, the J gene TRBJ1-1, with TRBD1 matching over 7 bases. Germline V gene data show CDR1 as SGHAT and CDR2 as FQNNGV. Trimming cost V 8 bases and J 2 bases; bases outside gene matches: 2. CDR3 length: 12 amino acids. CDR3 loop: CASEGGNTEAFF. CDR3 bases: TGTGCCAGCGAAGGGGGCAACACTGAAGCTTTCTTT.

The chain couples TRBV7-8 to TRBJ1-5, with D maybe TRBD1 (5 bases). The CDR3 spans 17 residues. Germline V gene lookup returns CDR1 SGHVS and CDR2 FQNEAQ. Trimming took off 4 bases at V and 4 bases at J, with 20 bases between the two ends. The CDR3 sequence is CASSSRTSGWENQPQHF. CDR3 sequence (DNA): TGTGCCAGCAGCTCCCGGACATCAGGGTGGGAAAATCAGCCCCAGCATTTT.

The rearrangement uses TRBV2 and TRBJ1-2, with 9 bases matching TRBD1. The CDR3 consists of 14 residues. Germline assignment: CDR1 SNHLY and CDR2 FYNNEI. V lost 2 bases and J lost 7; bases outside the gene matches: 5. CDR3 DNA sequence: TGTGCCAGCAGTGAAAATCGACAGGGGGGTGGCTACACCTTC. Its translation is CASSENRQGGGYTF.

V usage is TRBV5-1 and J usage is TRBJ2-1; 13 positions agree with TRBD2. This CDR3 has 19 amino acids. With 2 bases clipped from V and 0 bases from J, the junction kept 8 bases outside the gene matches. Germline lookup yields CDR1 SGHRS and CDR2 YFSETQ. The CDR3 loop reads CASSFPRLAGGSSYNEQFF. The CDR3 DNA follows: TGCGCCAGCAGCTTCCCCCGACTAGCGGGGGGAAGCTCCTACAATGAGCAGTTCTTC.

The chain links TRBV5-6 to TRBJ2-5; the D is unclear. The CDR3 runs 18 residues. With 1 base removed from V and 2 bases from J, the gap between germline ends came to 21 bases. Germline CDR1 reads SGHDT; CDR2 reads YYEEEE. The CDR3 protein is CASSLFQDPFNVQETQYF. Here the CDR3 DNA reads TGTGCCAGCAGCTTGTTCCAGGACCCTTTCAATGTTCAAGAGACCCAGTACTTC.

J is TRBJ2-7 and V is TRBV5-4, with unresolved D. V was cut by 0 bases and J by 2 bases, with 15 bases left in between. This CDR3 is built from 16 residues. Germline assignment: CDR1 SGHNT and CDR2 YYREEE (reference sequence). The CDR3 loop reads CASSLGGMARTYEQYF. The CDR3 DNA is TGTGCCAGCAGCTTGGGGGGTATGGCGCGGACCTACGAGCAGTACTTC.

The chain has TRBV12-5 and TRBJ1-4; the D gene is possibly TRBD1 (5 bases). The CDR3 is 14 residues long. Trimming stripped 6 bases from V and 8 bases from J, with 16 bases between. Germline assignment: CDR1 LGHNT and CDR2 FRNRAP. CDR3 protein: CASGTGIGMEKLFF. The DNA of the CDR3 is TGTGCTAGTGGCACAGGAATCGGGATGGAAAAACTGTTTTTT. The variable domain in full, with the rest retrieved from reference TRBV12-5 and TRBJ1-4, is DARVTQTPRHKVTEMGQEVTMRCQPILGHNTVFWYRQTMMQGLELLAYFRNRAPLDDSGMPKDRFSAEMPDATLATLKIQPSEPRDSAVYFCASGTGIGMEKLFFGSGTQLSVL.

The chain has TRBV11-3 and TRBJ1-1, with D tentatively TRBD1 (6 bases). V lost 0 bases and J lost 5, with 13 bases in between. CDR1 SGHNT and CDR2 YENEEA come from the germline V gene. This CDR3 has 15 residues. The CDR3, as DNA: TGTGCCAGCAGCTTAGACGGGGGGCCGGGAACTGAAGCTTTCTTT. Amino acid sequence: CASSLDGGPGTEAFF. The whole variable domain, remainder taken from reference TRBV11-3 and TRBJ1-1, is EAGVVQSPRYKIIEKKQPVAFWCNPISGHNTLYWYLQNLGQGPELLIRYENEEAVDDSQLPKDRFSAERLKGVDSTLKIQPAELGDSAVYLCASSLDGGPGTEAFFGQGTRLTVV.

J is TRBJ2-7 and V is TRBV15, with 7 nucleotides matching TRBD1. This CDR3 spans 13 amino acids. V gave up 5 bases and J gave up 3 bases; unmatched junction bases: 4. Germline CDR1 and CDR2: LNHNV and YYDKDF (reference sequence). The CDR3 region is CATSDQGDYEQYF. The CDR3 DNA is TGTGCCACCAGCGATCAGGGGGACTACGAGCAGTACTTC. Full variable domain (rest looked up from reference TRBV15 and TRBJ2-7): DAMVIQNPRYQVTQFGKPVTLSCSQTLNHNVMYWYQQKSSQAPKLLFHYYDKDFNNEADTPDNFQSRRPNTSFCFLDIRSPGLGDTAMYLCATSDQGDYEQYFGPGTRLTVT.

The V call is TRBV10-1, the J call TRBJ2-2; the D gene is possibly TRBD2 (6 bases). Germline values: CDR1 WNHNN, CDR2 SYGVQD (reference sequence). V was clipped by 0 bases and J by 0 bases, with 17 bases between them. The CDR3 length is 19 residues. CDR3 in amino acids: CASSESLESGRSNTGELFF. Written as DNA, the CDR3 is TGCGCCAGCAGTGAGTCGCTGGAGAGCGGGCGTTCGAACACCGGGGAGCTGTTTTTT.

The chain has TRBV5-1 and TRBJ1-1, with D unresolved. The CDR3 is 15 amino acids. V was cut by 4 bases and J by 4 bases, with 17 bases left in between. Germline V gene sequence: CDR1 SGHRS, CDR2 YFSETQ. Here the CDR3 reads CASSAKVGLSTEAFF. The CDR3 DNA follows: TGCGCCAGCAGCGCTAAGGTCGGTTTAAGCACTGAAGCTTTCTTT.

The chain is built from TRBV30 and TRBJ2-7, with 7 bases lining up with TRBD1. CDR1 is GTSNPN and CDR2 is SVGIG in the germline V gene (reference sequence). The length of the CDR3 is 14 residues. The V gene end was trimmed by 5 bases and the J gene end by 0 bases; junction bases not matched to a gene: 7. Here the CDR3 reads CAWLGQATSYEQYF. The CDR3 nucleotides are TGTGCCTGGCTAGGACAGGCGACCTCCTACGAGCAGTACTTC.

This rearrangement joins TRBV19 to TRBJ1-1; 8 bases match TRBD1. The J segment lost 4 bases and the V segment lost 3 bases, leaving 16 bases of the junction unmatched. The CDR3 covers 18 residues. Germline CDR1 and CDR2: LNHDA and SQIVND (reference sequence). The CDR3 DNA sequence: TGTGCCAGTAGTATTTCCCAATTCAGGGGGCTGGTAGGCACTGAAGCTTTCTTT. Amino acids: CASSISQFRGLVGTEAFF.

The genes are TRBV5-6 and TRBJ1-2; no firm D call. Germline CDR1 and CDR2: SGHDT and YYEEEE. V shed 7 bases and J shed 4 bases, with 17 bases lying between them. The CDR3 is 14 residues long. Written as DNA, the CDR3 is TGTGCCAGCCTAGGTTTAGAAAACCCCTATGGCTACACCTTC. Residues: CASLGLENPYGYTF.

V and J are TRBV18 and TRBJ1-4, with D perhaps matching TRBD1 (5 bases). Germline V CDR1 and CDR2: KGHSH, LQKENI. The V and J ends lost 3 bases and 8 bases respectively, with 10 bases between them. There are 13 residues in the CDR3. The CDR3 DNA reads as TGTGCCAGCTCACCGGGGCAGGACGAAAAACTGTTTTTT. Its protein is CASSPGQDEKLFF.

The chain employs TRBV7-9 and TRBJ2-1, with unresolved D. Trimming removed 2 bases at V and 5 bases at J, with 4 bases between. The V gene's germline CDR1 is SEHNR and CDR2 FQNEAQ (reference sequence). The length of the CDR3 is 12 residues. The CDR3 sequence: CASSLRDNEQFF. The CDR3 DNA is TGTGCCAGCAGCTTACGTGACAATGAGCAGTTCTTC.

The J gene is TRBJ2-7, the V gene TRBV2; D is perhaps TRBD1 (6 bases). The V end lost 9 bases, the J end lost 0 bases, and 9 bases lay between the germline ends. The CDR3 totals 12 residues. In germline, CDR1 is SNHLY, CDR2 FYNNEI. The CDR3 sequence is CASSGHSYEQYF. The CDR3 DNA reads as TGTGCCAGTTCGGGACACTCCTACGAGCAGTACTTC.

The chain employs TRBV19 and TRBJ1-1; D gene unclear. From germline, CDR1 is LNHDA and CDR2 SQIVND (reference sequence). This CDR3 is built from 12 residues. Trimming stripped 6 bases from V and 4 bases from J, with 9 bases between. The CDR3 nucleotides read TGTGCCAGTAGCTCGAGGGCCACTGAAGCTTTCTTT. This sequence encodes CASSSRATEAFF.

This clone is a singleton in its sample. The chain carries TRBV7-9 and TRBJ1-1, with 7 nucleotides matching TRBD1. V lost 3 bases and J lost 2; bases outside the gene matches: 6. In germline, CDR1 is SEHNR, CDR2 FQNEAQ (reference sequence). The CDR3 is 15 amino acids. In DNA, the CDR3 is TGTGCCAGCAGCTTCCAGGGACAGCTAAACACTGAAGCTTTCTTT. Residues: CASSFQGQLNTEAFF.

The genes are TRBV19 and TRBJ2-6; D might be TRBD1 (6 bases). The CDR3 sequence is 17 residues long. Trimming removed 9 bases at V and 0 bases at J, with 18 bases between. Per the germline V gene, CDR1 is LNHDA and CDR2 is SQIVND (reference sequence). The CDR3, as DNA: TGTGCCAGCTGGGACACCCGCCTATTCTCTGGGGCCAACGTCCTGACTTTC. Translation: CASWDTRLFSGANVLTF.

The chain is built from TRBV6-6 and TRBJ1-2; D is undetermined. This CDR3 contains 12 residues. The germline V gene encodes CDR1 MNHNY and CDR2 SVGAGI (reference sequence). V shed 7 bases and J shed 2 bases, with 8 bases lying between them. Written as DNA, the CDR3 is TGTGCCAGCAAGAGGCAGAACTATGGCTACACCTTC. This sequence encodes CASKRQNYGYTF.

The chain has TRBV2 and TRBJ1-4; the D gene is possibly TRBD1 (5 bases). Germline V CDR1 and CDR2: SNHLY, FYNNEI. Trimming cost V 0 bases and J 6 bases, with 11 bases left between them. There are 15 residues in the CDR3. The CDR3: CASSEAMGRDEKLFF. The CDR3 coding sequence is TGTGCCAGCAGTGAAGCAATGGGACGCGATGAAAAACTGTTTTTT.